These 25 T cell receptor beta chains came from one sample sequenced in a study of blood T cell repertoires in COVID-19. The protocol was immunoSEQ multiplex PCR, while the TCRdb copy is restricted to in-frame clones and leaves out a portion. The sample holds roughly 130,000 clones, 70% to 85% seen once. Sequenced sample: peripheral blood. The receptors stem from a man in his fifties or sixties with acute or convalescent COVID-19.

This clone came up a few times. CDR3 coding DNA: TGTGCCAGCACCTCAGATACCAACAATCAGCCCCAGCATTTT. Translation: CASTSDTNNQPQHF. The rearrangement uses TRBV7-9 and TRBJ1-5; D not certain. The CDR3 is 14 residues long. The V gene lost 7 bases and the J gene lost 3 bases, with 13 bases spanning the gap. Germline V gives CDR1 SEHNR, CDR2 FQNEAQ (reference sequence).

The chain has TRBV6-4 and TRBJ2-3, with a weak D call TRBD2 (5 bases). The CDR3 extends over 15 amino acids. Germline V CDR1 and CDR2: MRHNA, SNTAGT. Trimming removed 0 bases from V and 4 bases from J, with 11 bases in between. CDR3 amino acids: CASSDSAGKADTQYF. DNA of the CDR3: TGTGCCAGCAGTGACTCTGCCGGGAAGGCAGATACGCAGTATTTT.

The rearrangement links TRBV9 to TRBJ2-4; D may be TRBD2 (6 bases). Germline CDR1 reads SGDLS; CDR2 reads YYNGEE. This CDR3 contains 15 residues. V was cut by 2 bases and J by 9 bases, with 18 bases left in between. The DNA of the CDR3 is TGTGCCAGCAGCGTCGCCGGGACTTTTGGTGGCATTCAGTACTTC. The encoded protein is CASSVAGTFGGIQYF.

A few counts support this clone. The V gene is TRBV7-3, the J gene TRBJ1-1; no definite D call. The CDR3 covers 15 residues. V lost 6 bases, J lost 0 bases, and 14 bases lay in between. Germline CDR1 SGHTA, CDR2 FQGTGA. This CDR3 reads CASSKGGNLNTEAFF. Written as DNA, the CDR3 is TGTGCCAGCAGTAAAGGCGGCAACTTGAACACTGAAGCTTTCTTT.

This chain connects TRBV6-4 to TRBJ1-3; TRBD1 agrees at 9 bases. This CDR3 contains 17 residues. Germline trimming cut 8 bases from V and 4 bases from J; bases unmatched to any gene: 15. Germline V gene lookup returns CDR1 MRHNA and CDR2 SNTAGT. The DNA for the CDR3 is TGTGCCAGCTCACTATCCGCAGGACAGGGGTCCGGAAACACCATATATTTT. Its protein is CASSLSAGQGSGNTIYF.

J is TRBJ2-7 and V is TRBV10-3, with 11 bases lining up with TRBD1. The germline CDR1 and CDR2 sequences are ENHRY and SYGVKD. The J segment lost 3 bases and the V segment lost 6 bases, leaving 1 base of the junction unmatched. The length of the CDR3 is 13 residues. The CDR3: CAIRGTGGYEQYF. CDR3 DNA sequence: TGTGCCATCAGGGGGACAGGGGGCTACGAGCAGTACTTC.

This clone is a singleton in its sample. The chain combines TRBV6-5 with TRBJ1-2; maybe TRBD1 (5 bases). CDR3 size: 14 residues. Germline V gene data show CDR1 as MNHEY and CDR2 as SVGAGI. With 4 bases removed from V and 4 bases from J, the gap between germline ends came to 13 bases. DNA for the CDR3: TGTGCCAGCAGTTCCCCGGGGGAGGCCTATGGCTACACCTTC. This encodes CASSSPGEAYGYTF.

V and J are TRBV19 and TRBJ1-2, with D tentatively TRBD1 (5 bases). Germline CDR1 LNHDA, CDR2 SQIVND (reference sequence). V was clipped by 6 bases and J by 3 bases, with 17 bases between them. The CDR3 covers 15 residues. DNA of the CDR3: TGTGCCAGTAGAGGGGATTTAGACAGATACTATGGCTACACCTTC. This gives the protein CASRGDLDRYYGYTF.

A note on this clone: A read error may account for a junction end that differs from germline. This rearrangement joins TRBV28 to TRBJ1-5; no definite D call. There are 15 residues in the CDR3. From germline, CDR1 is MDHEN and CDR2 SYDVKM. CDR3 loop: CASSFQAARNEPQHF. CDR3 bases: TGTGCCAGCAGTTTCCAAGCGGCCCGCAATGAGCCCCAGCATTTT.

In its sample, this clone was seen once. The chain has TRBV9 and TRBJ1-5, with TRBD1 matching over 7 bases. The V gene's germline CDR1 is SGDLS and CDR2 YYNGEE. The V segment lost 4 bases and the J segment 4 bases; nucleotides outside the gene matches: 5. The CDR3 is 14 amino acids. The CDR3 region has the DNA TGTGCCAGCAGCCAGGGACAGTCTAATCAGCCCCAGCATTTT. It is translated as CASSQGQSNQPQHF.

V is TRBV4-3 and J is TRBJ2-5; TRBD1 matches 7 bases. The CDR3 is 16 amino acids. The trim removed 0 bases at V and 1 base at J, leaving 5 bases unmatched. CDR1 and CDR2 (germline): LGHNA, YSLEER. CDR3 coding DNA: TGCGCCAGCAGCCAAGATGGACAGGCCCCCCAAGAGACCCAGTACTTC. It codes for CASSQDGQAPQETQYF.

The chain links TRBV11-2 to TRBJ1-5, with TRBD1 matching over 9 bases. The germline CDR1 and CDR2 sequences are SGHAT and FQNNGV. CDR3 size: 15 residues. Trimming at V came to 4 bases and at J to 3 bases, leaving 4 bases not matched to a gene. The chain's CDR3 is CASSSGQGPNQPQHF. DNA of the CDR3: TGTGCCAGCAGCTCGGGACAGGGCCCCAATCAGCCCCAGCATTTT.

This clone was observed a handful of times. The chain links TRBV9 to TRBJ2-7; 11 nucleotides align to TRBD2. V gave up 1 base and J gave up 5 bases; unmatched junction bases: 11. The germline V gene has CDR1 SGDLS and CDR2 YYNGEE. The CDR3 loop spans 17 amino acids. The CDR3 coding sequence is TGTGCCAGCAGCGTAAACCCTCAACTAGCGGGAGCCAACGAGCAGTACTTC. Its protein is CASSVNPQLAGANEQYF.

The CDR3 nucleotides read TGTGCCAGCAGCATTCGGACAGAGTTCTATGGCTACACCTTC. Residues: CASSIRTEFYGYTF. The chain has TRBV9 and TRBJ1-2; D is perhaps TRBD1 (6 bases). Germline CDR1 is SGDLS and CDR2 is YYNGEE. The length of the CDR3 is 14 residues. The V end lost 4 bases, the J end lost 4 bases, and 14 bases lay between the germline ends.

In DNA, the CDR3 is TGTGCCAGCTCACCACCAGCCCGAGTCGCGAACACTGAAGCTTTCTTT. Protein: CASSPPARVANTEAFF. This chain links TRBV18 with TRBJ1-1; D is unclear. The length of the CDR3 is 16 residues. The germline V gene encodes CDR1 KGHSH and CDR2 LQKENI. V gave up 0 bases and J gave up 1 base, with 12 bases separating them.

The chain links TRBV29-1 to TRBJ1-1; D gene uncertain. The germline V gene encodes CDR1 SQVTM and CDR2 ANQGSEA. Between the trimmed V and J ends, which lost 6 bases and 0 bases, there was a span of 11 bases. This CDR3 comprises 13 residues. The CDR3 loop is CSVKTVVNTEAFF. The CDR3 coding sequence is TGCAGCGTCAAGACTGTAGTGAACACTGAAGCTTTCTTT.

The chain links TRBV6-2 or TRBV6-3 to TRBJ1-5, with D hard to call. Germline V gene data show CDR1 as MNHEY and CDR2 as SVGEGT. The V and J ends lost 4 bases and 3 bases respectively, with 10 bases between them. The CDR3 has 14 residues. This chain's CDR3 is CASSFRQFNQPQHF. CDR3 nucleotide sequence: TGTGCCAGCAGTTTTCGTCAGTTCAATCAGCCCCAGCATTTT.

The V call is TRBV11-2, the J call TRBJ1-5, with TRBD1 as a possible D gene (5 bases). The CDR3 is made up of 13 amino acids. V was shortened by 4 bases and J by 4 bases, with 8 bases between the two germline ends. The germline gives CDR1 SGHAT, CDR2 FQNNGV. CDR3: CASSSTDNQPQHF. CDR3 in DNA: TGTGCCAGCAGCTCGACAGATAATCAGCCCCAGCATTTT.

This sequence joins TRBV5-4 and TRBJ2-5, with 11 nucleotides matching TRBD1. J lost 3 bases, V lost 0 bases, and 4 bases had no gene match. Germline V gene lookup returns CDR1 SGHNT and CDR2 YYREEE (reference sequence). The CDR3 is 16 residues long. The CDR3 DNA sequence: TGTGCCAGCAGCTTGGGTGGACAGGGGGCAAAAGAGACCCAGTACTTC. Its protein product is CASSLGGQGAKETQYF.

The chain joins TRBV4-2 to TRBJ1-4, with a possible D match to TRBD1 (5 bases). Germline V gives CDR1 LGHNA, CDR2 YNFKEQ. The CDR3 runs to 14 residues. V lost 4 bases, J lost 8 bases, and 14 bases lay in between. The CDR3 region is CASSLRDREEKLFF. The CDR3 coding sequence is TGTGCCAGCAGCCTTCGGGACCGGGAGGAAAAACTGTTTTTT.

The sample holds a few counts of this clone. V and J are TRBV28 and TRBJ1-5; maybe TRBD1 (6 bases). The CDR3 runs 15 residues. The ends were cut back, 3 bases at V and 2 bases at J, with 11 bases in the middle. CDR1 is MDHEN and CDR2 is SYDVKM in the germline V gene. CDR3 DNA: TGTGCCAGCAGTTTCGGCGGGGGCGGCAATCAGCCCCAGCATTTT. Translated: CASSFGGGGNQPQHF.

CDR3 coding DNA: TGTGCCAGCAGCGCCCCGGGACTTCTTACAGATACGCAGTATTTT. Its protein product is CASSAPGLLTDTQYF. J is TRBJ2-3 and V is TRBV5-4; D is possibly TRBD2 (6 bases). This CDR3 contains 15 residues. Germline assignment: CDR1 SGHNT and CDR2 YYREEE (reference sequence). Trimming pared 4 bases from V and 3 bases from J, leaving 15 bases between.

There are a few counts of this clone. This rearrangement joins TRBV2 to TRBJ1-1; 7 bases align to TRBD1. Germline V gene data show CDR1 as SNHLY and CDR2 as FYNNEI. The V segment lost 3 bases and the J segment 4 bases; nucleotides outside the gene matches: 5. CDR3 length: 14 amino acids. In DNA form, the CDR3 reads TGTGCCAGCAGTGAGACAGGGATCGGCACTGAAGCTTTCTTT. This sequence encodes CASSETGIGTEAFF.

This chain connects TRBV9 to TRBJ2-3; D might be TRBD2 (5 bases). Germline V gene lookup returns CDR1 SGDLS and CDR2 YYNGEE. The CDR3 extends over 16 amino acids. V lost 2 bases and J 0 bases, leaving 13 bases between the germline ends. CDR3 coding DNA: TGTGCCAGCAGCGTCGGACTGTACGCTAGCACAGATACGCAGTATTTT. Amino acids: CASSVGLYASTDTQYF.

The chain employs TRBV3-1 (or the pseudogene TRBV3-2) and TRBJ1-2, with 8 bases fitting TRBD1. Germline V lookup: CDR1 LGHDT, CDR2 YNNKEL (reference sequence). The CDR3 is 15 amino acids. Trimming removed 2 bases from V and 4 bases from J; junction bases left unmatched: 6. CDR3: CASSQQRQGRYGYTF. In nucleotides, the CDR3 is TGTGCCAGCAGCCAACAACGACAGGGGCGCTATGGCTACACCTTC.